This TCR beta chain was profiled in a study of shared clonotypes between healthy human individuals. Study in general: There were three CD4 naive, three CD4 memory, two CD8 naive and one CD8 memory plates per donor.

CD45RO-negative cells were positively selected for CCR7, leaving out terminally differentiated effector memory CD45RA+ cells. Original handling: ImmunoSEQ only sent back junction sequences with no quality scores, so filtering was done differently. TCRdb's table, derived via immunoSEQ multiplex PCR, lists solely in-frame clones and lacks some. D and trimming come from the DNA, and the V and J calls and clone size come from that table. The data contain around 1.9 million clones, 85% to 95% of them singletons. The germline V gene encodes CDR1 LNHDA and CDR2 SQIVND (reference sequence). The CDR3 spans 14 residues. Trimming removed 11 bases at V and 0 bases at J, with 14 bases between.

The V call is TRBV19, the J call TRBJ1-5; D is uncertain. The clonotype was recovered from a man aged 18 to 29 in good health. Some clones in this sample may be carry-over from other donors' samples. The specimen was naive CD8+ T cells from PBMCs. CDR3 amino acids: CAHDGSYSNQPQHF. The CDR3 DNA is TGTGCCCACGACGGATCGTATAGCAATCAGCCCCAGCATTTT.